The 8 T cell receptor beta chains listed next were all sequenced from one sample in a study of long-term antiretroviral therapy in people with HIV (dated by TCRdb to between 2022 and 2023). The immunoSEQ hsTCRB v3.0 assay was used at survey level resolution to sequence the TRB variable region. The immuneACCESS repertoire file appears here via TCRdb, limited to in-frame rearrangements. These files lack a portion of the clones; in checked studies, under half of the deficit traces to unresolved V genes, and the cause of the others is not known. The sample table holds 20,000 to 25,000 clones, of which approximately 84% were seen once. The top ten hold more than 15% of the sample. The input for sequencing was unsorted PBMCs, taken 0.5 years before starting antiretroviral therapy. All receptors come from a man between 40 and 49 years old with HIV.

V gene TRBV5-6 combines with J gene TRBJ2-2; D uncertain. CDR3 length: 14 residues. CDR1 SGHDT and CDR2 YYEEEE come from the germline V gene. The V end lost 4 bases, the J end lost 2 bases, and 9 bases lay between the germline ends. Written as DNA, the CDR3 is TGTGCCAGCAGCCCCGGGCTTAACACCGGGGAGCTGTTTTTT. Translated: CASSPGLNTGELFF.

Only a few counts were recorded for this clone. The V call is TRBV20-1, the J call TRBJ1-2; unclear D gene. Germline V lookup: CDR1 DFQATT, CDR2 SNEGSKA (reference sequence). The CDR3 extends over 11 amino acids. The V end was cut by 6 bases, the J end by 8 bases, with 13 bases between. The CDR3 region has the DNA TGCAGTGCCTTTCGGGAGGACGGCTACACCTTC. Its translation: CSAFREDGYTF.

The gene calls are TRBV2 and TRBJ1-2; no definite D call. CDR1 and CDR2 (germline): SNHLY, FYNNEI. The length of the CDR3 is 12 residues. V lost 10 bases to trimming and J lost 5 bases, with 14 bases between them. Written as DNA, the CDR3 is TGTGCCACCCGCCAGGTAACATATGGCTACACCTTC. It specifies CATRQVTYGYTF.

V usage is TRBV18 and J usage is TRBJ1-1; D uncertain. This CDR3 is 14 amino acids long. Germline CDR1 KGHSH, CDR2 LQKENI. V lost 1 base, J lost 3 bases, and 9 bases lay in between. CDR3 amino acids: CASSPQLVDTEAFF. Written as DNA, the CDR3 is TGTGCCAGCTCACCACAACTAGTGGACACTGAAGCTTTCTTT. The complete variable domain, with remaining parts taken from reference TRBV18 and TRBJ1-1, reads NAGVMQNPRHLVRRRGQEARLRCSPMKGHSHVYWYRQLPEEGLKFMVYLQKENIIDESGMPKERFSAEFPKEGPSILRIQQVVRGDSAAYFCASSPQLVDTEAFFGQGTRLTVV.

The chain combines TRBV7-2 with TRBJ1-3, with D uncertain. V lost 5 bases and J lost 4, with 9 bases in between. The CDR3 is made up of 13 amino acids. Per the germline V gene, CDR1 is SGHTA and CDR2 is FQGNSA. CDR3 sequence: CASSRLAGNTIYF. As DNA, the CDR3 is TGTGCCAGCAGCCGGCTAGCGGGAAACACCATATATTTT.

This clone appeared once. The genes are TRBV29-1 and TRBJ2-6; D gene ambiguous. The CDR3 contains 15 residues. Germline lookup yields CDR1 SQVTM and CDR2 ANQGSEA. Trimming pared 6 bases from V and 3 bases from J, leaving 15 bases between. CDR3 sequence reads: CSVASGDLGANVLTF. The CDR3 DNA follows: TGCAGCGTCGCGAGTGGTGACCTTGGGGCCAACGTCCTGACTTTC.

CDR3 sequence (DNA): TGCAGCGTCATTGCTCGGGGGATGGATGCTAACTATGGCTACACCTTC. Its translation: CSVIARGMDANYGYTF. The rearrangement links TRBV29-1 to TRBJ1-2; D is perhaps TRBD1 (5 bases). This CDR3 region has 16 residues. V was shortened by 6 bases and J by 0 bases, with 20 bases between the two germline ends. In germline, CDR1 is SQVTM, CDR2 ANQGSEA.

The chain uses TRBV28 and TRBJ1-2; the D gene is possibly TRBD1 (6 bases). This CDR3 has 14 amino acids. The germline CDR1 and CDR2 sequences are MDHEN and SYDVKM. V was trimmed by 5 bases and J by 6 bases, leaving 16 bases between them. CDR3: CASSVATGRDGYTF. CDR3 in DNA: TGTGCCAGCAGTGTGGCGACAGGCCGCGATGGCTACACCTTC.